The next 28 T cell receptor beta chains were all read from a single sample in a study of T cell repertoires in cytomegalovirus infection. MiXCR, applied by TCRdb to the reads, yields one record per CDR3 protein. Among about 600,000 distinct CDR3 sequences, 24% were seen once, and the ten largest hold approximately 8%. Sequencing was done on a sample of CD8+ T cells from PBMCs. The receptors were sampled from a human donor in good health (CMV status not recorded). Some clones in this sample may be carry-over from other donors' samples.

V and J are TRBV7-9 and TRBJ1-4, with D unresolved. Deletions cut 4 bases from V and 3 bases from J, with 12 bases between. CDR3 length: 15 amino acids. Germline lookup yields CDR1 SEHNR and CDR2 FQNEAQ (reference sequence). The DNA of the CDR3 is TGTGCCAGCAGCTCACCGGAAACGGCTAATGAAAAACTGTTTTTT. Protein product: CASSSPETANEKLFF.

This clonotype was detected a few times. V is TRBV6-2 or TRBV6-3 and J is TRBJ2-7; 11 nucleotides align to TRBD2. This CDR3 has 18 amino acids. Trimming took 5 bases from V and 2 from J; bases not matched to a gene: 14. CDR1 MNHEY and CDR2 SVGEGT come from the germline V gene. The CDR3 is CASSQPGLADQRAYEQYF. CDR3 bases: TGTGCCAGCAGTCAACCGGGACTAGCGGACCAACGGGCCTACGAGCAGTACTTC.

The genes are TRBV10-2 and TRBJ2-7, with D perhaps TRBD1 (6 bases). CDR3 length: 14 amino acids. Deletions cut 6 bases from V and 3 bases from J, with 15 bases between. CDR1 is WSHSY, CDR2 SAAADI, per germline. This CDR3 is CASSLGSRGYEQYV. CDR3 sequence (DNA): TGCGCCAGCAGCCTGGGGTCCAGGGGCTACGAGCAGTACGTC.

In the case of this clonotype: A much larger clonotype is one base distant, so this may be a read error. The rearrangement links TRBV7-6 to TRBJ1-4; no clear D gene. CDR3 length: 14 amino acids. Germline assignment: CDR1 SGHVS and CDR2 FNYEAQ. CDR3: CASSFGRSNENLFF. DNA for the CDR3: TGTGCCAGCAGCTTCGGGCGATCTAATGAAAATCTGTTTTTT.

The rearrangement links TRBV24-1 to TRBJ2-2, with TRBD2 identical over 8 bases. The length of the CDR3 is 17 residues. J gave up 3 bases and V 1 base, and 6 bases lay outside the gene matches. Germline assignment: CDR1 KGHDR and CDR2 SFDVKD. The CDR3 here is CATSDLKAGDYTGELFF. In DNA form, the CDR3 reads TGTGCCACCAGTGATTTAAAAGCGGGAGACTACACCGGGGAGCTGTTTTTT.

CDR3 region: CASTRGQLSGANVLTF. The CDR3 coding sequence is TGTGCCAGCACCCGGGGACAGTTAAGTGGGGCCAACGTCCTGACTTTC. J is TRBJ2-6 and V is TRBV6-2 or TRBV6-3; TRBD1 aligns across 7 bases. V was clipped by 7 bases and J by 3 bases; unmatched bases: 9. Per the germline V gene, CDR1 is MNHEY and CDR2 is SVGEGT. The CDR3 contains 16 residues.

This clonotype was seen a handful of times. The V and J genes are TRBV12-3 or TRBV12-4 and TRBJ2-2; no definite D call. V was clipped by 11 bases and J by 0 bases, with 7 bases between them. This CDR3 region has 12 residues. The CDR3 DNA reads TGTGCCTTCGTGGCGAACACCGGGGAGCTGTTTTTT. Translated, it gives CAFVANTGELFF.

This clonotype was detected only a few times. V gene TRBV29-1 combines with J gene TRBJ2-1; a weak D match, TRBD2 (5 bases). The germline V gene encodes CDR1 SQVTM and CDR2 ANQGSEA. This CDR3 region has 13 residues. V shed 0 bases and J shed 6 bases, with 9 bases lying between them. CDR3 sequence (DNA): TGCAGCGTTGAAGAGGTTCGGGGCAATGAGCAGTTCTTC. It yields the protein CSVEEVRGNEQFF.

This clonotype was seen a handful of times. The chain carries TRBV6-2 or TRBV6-3 and TRBJ1-2; 7 bases map to TRBD1. The trim removed 6 bases at V and 3 bases at J, leaving 7 bases unmatched. The CDR3 consists of 14 residues. Germline CDR1 is MNHEY and CDR2 is SVGEGT. The CDR3 sequence: CASRKQGKDYGYTF. CDR3 nucleotides: TGTGCCAGCAGGAAACAGGGGAAGGACTATGGCTACACCTTC.

This clonotype was counted a few times. The chain carries TRBV29-1 and TRBJ2-5; 8 bases line up with TRBD2. This CDR3 region has 13 residues. V lost 2 bases to trimming and J lost 5 bases; unmatched junction nucleotides: 4. Germline CDR1 is SQVTM and CDR2 is ANQGSEA. The CDR3 spells CSVESGGMETQYF. The CDR3 coding sequence is TGCAGCGTTGAATCGGGGGGGATGGAGACCCAGTACTTC.

J is TRBJ1-2 and V is TRBV5-6, with D uncertain. The CDR3 has 11 amino acids. The V and J ends lost 0 bases and 9 bases respectively, with 6 bases between them. CDR1 is SGHDT, CDR2 YYEEEE, per germline. The CDR3 is CASSLGRSYTF. The CDR3 DNA is TGTGCCAGCAGCTTGGGCCGGAGCTACACCTTC.

This clonotype was seen a single time. V and J are TRBV20-1 and TRBJ2-2; weak D call: TRBD2 (6 bases). V lost 3 bases and J 6 bases, leaving 14 bases between the germline ends. Germline V gives CDR1 DFQATT, CDR2 SNEGSKA (reference sequence). This CDR3 is built from 14 residues. The CDR3 sequence: CSASETRDPGELFF. In DNA, the CDR3 is TGCAGTGCTAGTGAGACTAGAGATCCCGGGGAGCTGTTTTTT.

The V gene is TRBV20-1, the J gene TRBJ2-7, with D perhaps matching TRBD1 or TRBD2 (5 bases each). The V gene's germline CDR1 is DFQATT and CDR2 SNEGSKA (reference sequence). This CDR3 comprises 15 residues. The germline V and J ends were trimmed by 0 bases and 4 bases, with 16 bases remaining between them. CDR3 region: CSARDGWDGGYEQYF. Here the CDR3 DNA reads TGCAGTGCTAGAGATGGCTGGGACGGAGGATACGAGCAGTACTTC.

The chain recombines TRBV29-1 with TRBJ2-7; 9 bases align to TRBD2. Germline CDR1 SQVTM, CDR2 ANQGSEA. Unmatched junction bases numbered 7, after V lost 7 bases and J lost 3 bases. The CDR3 is made up of 13 amino acids. CDR3 protein: CSDVDSGGYEQYF. CDR3 coding DNA: TGCAGCGATGTTGATAGCGGGGGCTACGAGCAGTACTTC.

This clonotype was counted a few times. The DNA is left out, because the CDR3 cannot be placed on it with certainty; the CDR3 is given as TCRdb lists it. The CDR3: CASSLHFGPEAFF. V and J are TRBV6-1 and TRBJ1-1. Both ends counted, the CDR3 spans 13 residues. CDR1 and CDR2 (germline): MNHNS, SASEGT.

Notes on this clonotype: This clone may be a read error of a much larger clone one base away. CDR3 nucleotide sequence: TGTGCCAGCAGTGTATACGGCAGAGGCCCAACTGAAGCTTTCTTT. Its protein is CASSVYGRGPTEAFF. V gene TRBV27 combines with J gene TRBJ1-1, with D uncertain. CDR3 length equals 15 residues. Germline CDR1 is MNHEY and CDR2 is SMNVEV (reference sequence). The V gene lost 5 bases and the J gene lost 5 bases, with 18 bases spanning the gap.

This clonotype came up many times. The rearrangement uses TRBV4-1 and TRBJ2-1; 9 bases match TRBD1. Germline CDR1 and CDR2: MGHRA and YSYEKL. This CDR3 has 16 amino acids. Trimming cost V 0 bases and J 5 bases; bases outside gene matches: 5. DNA for the CDR3: TGCGCCAGCAGCCAAGATGCAGGGACAGGGAACAATGAGCAGTTCTTC. It is translated as CASSQDAGTGNNEQFF.

This clonotype came up a few times. This sequence joins TRBV6-1 and TRBJ1-2; 7 nucleotides line up with TRBD1. The V gene's germline CDR1 is MNHNS and CDR2 SASEGT. This CDR3 region has 14 residues. The trim removed 7 bases at V and 4 bases at J, leaving 9 bases unmatched. CDR3 amino acids: CASTPATGTYGYTF. CDR3 nucleotides: TGTGCCAGCACTCCCGCGACAGGGACCTATGGCTACACCTTC.

V gene TRBV4-2 combines with J gene TRBJ1-3; D may be TRBD1 (6 bases). CDR1 LGHNA and CDR2 YNFKEQ come from the germline V gene. V was clipped by 0 bases and J by 0 bases, with 15 bases between them. The CDR3 covers 18 residues. The CDR3 loop is CASSQDGTGASSGNTIYF. In DNA form, the CDR3 reads TGTGCCAGCAGCCAAGATGGAACGGGGGCTAGCTCTGGAAACACCATATATTTT.

The sample holds a few counts of this clonotype. An end of the junction differs from the germline gene, which may be a read error. The chain recombines TRBV6-2 or TRBV6-3 with TRBJ2-3; D is ambiguous. CDR3 length: 14 residues. Germline CDR1 MNHEY, CDR2 SVGEGT. The CDR3 DNA follows: TGTGCCAGCAGTCACTCGGGCCACGGACATACGCAGTATTTT. It yields the protein CASSHSGHGHTQYF.

V is TRBV28 and J is TRBJ1-2, with 8 bases lining up with TRBD1. From germline, CDR1 is MDHEN and CDR2 SYDVKM. J lost 4 bases, V lost 6 bases, and 10 bases had no gene match. This CDR3 is 15 amino acids long. The chain's CDR3 is CASSNGDRLIYGYTF. For the CDR3, the DNA is TGTGCCAGCAGCAATGGGGACAGGCTCATCTATGGCTACACCTTC.

The chain employs TRBV20-1 and TRBJ2-3; TRBD2 aligns across 8 bases. The trim removed 7 bases at V and 6 bases at J, leaving 15 bases unmatched. In germline, CDR1 is DFQATT, CDR2 SNEGSKA (reference sequence). This CDR3 spans 15 amino acids. The CDR3 DNA reads TGCAGTGTCAGGGACTGGGCGGGGGGAGCGGATACGCAGTATTTT. It encodes CSVRDWAGGADTQYF.

This clonotype was picked up many times. The chain uses TRBV20-1 and TRBJ1-5; D gene uncertain. This CDR3 has 14 amino acids. Trimming pared 0 bases from V and 3 bases from J, leaving 9 bases between. Germline V gives CDR1 DFQATT, CDR2 SNEGSKA (reference sequence). CDR3 sequence reads: CSARDTALNQPQHF. The CDR3 nucleotides are TGCAGTGCTAGAGATACAGCCCTCAATCAGCCCCAGCATTTT.

This clonotype has more than one count but fewer than ten. The chain employs TRBV25-1 and TRBJ1-2; 8 bases agree with TRBD1. V lost 5 bases and J lost 6; bases outside the gene matches: 11. The CDR3 is made up of 15 amino acids. Germline CDR1 and CDR2: MGHDK and SYGVNS. The CDR3: CASSFSGTGPDGYTF. DNA of the CDR3: TGTGCCAGCAGTTTCTCCGGGACAGGCCCCGATGGCTACACCTTC.

The gene calls are TRBV6-2 or TRBV6-3 and TRBJ1-6, with 10 bases matching TRBD1. After removal of 8 bases from V and 4 bases from J, the junction contained 2 bases not matched to a gene. The CDR3 runs 14 residues. Germline CDR1 is MNHEY and CDR2 is SVGEGT. Here the CDR3 DNA reads TGTGCCAGCGGACAGGGGGGGTATAATTCACCCCTCCACTTT. Its protein is CASGQGGYNSPLHF.

This clonotype was seen a handful of times. The chain recombines TRBV28 with TRBJ2-7; D might be TRBD1 (5 bases). The CDR3 length is 15 residues. CDR1 MDHEN and CDR2 SYDVKM come from the germline V gene. V dropped 6 bases and J dropped 3 bases, with 18 bases sitting between them. CDR3 nucleotides: TGTGCCAGCAGCCCCGGCCTGGACACCGTCTACGAGCAGTACGTC. It yields the protein CASSPGLDTVYEQYV.

This chain connects TRBV25-1 to TRBJ1-2; D might be TRBD1 (5 bases). Between the trimmed V and J ends, which lost 4 bases and 8 bases, there was a span of 17 bases. CDR1 and CDR2 from the germline V gene are MGHDK and SYGVNS. This CDR3 comprises 14 residues. The CDR3 reads CASSASSRAKGYTF. The CDR3 nucleotides are TGTGCCAGCAGTGCCTCTAGCAGGGCCAAAGGCTACACCTTC.

The CDR3 is CAITLTGSGTEAFF. As DNA, the CDR3 is TGTGCCATCACTCTTACAGGGTCTGGCACTGAAGCTTTCTTT. The chain uses TRBV10-3 and TRBJ1-1, with D maybe TRBD1 (6 bases). From germline, CDR1 is ENHRY and CDR2 SYGVKD. V gave up 7 bases and J gave up 4 bases, with 16 bases separating them. CDR3 length: 14 residues.